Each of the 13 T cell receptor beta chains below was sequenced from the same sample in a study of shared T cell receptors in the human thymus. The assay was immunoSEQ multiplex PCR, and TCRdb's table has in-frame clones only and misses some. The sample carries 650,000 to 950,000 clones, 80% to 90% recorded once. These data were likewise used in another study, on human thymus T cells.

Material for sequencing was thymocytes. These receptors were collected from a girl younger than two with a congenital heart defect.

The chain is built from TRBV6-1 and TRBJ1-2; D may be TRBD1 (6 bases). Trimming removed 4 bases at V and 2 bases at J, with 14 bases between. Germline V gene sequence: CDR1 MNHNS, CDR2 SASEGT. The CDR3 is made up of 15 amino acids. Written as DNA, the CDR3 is TGTGCCAGCAGTGGAACAGGGTTAGCAAACTATGGCTACACCTTC. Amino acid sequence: CASSGTGLANYGYTF.

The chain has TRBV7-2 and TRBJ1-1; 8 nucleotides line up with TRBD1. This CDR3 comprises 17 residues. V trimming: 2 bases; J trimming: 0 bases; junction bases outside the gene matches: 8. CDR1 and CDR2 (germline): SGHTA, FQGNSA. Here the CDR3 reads CASSLSRDRTMNTEAFF. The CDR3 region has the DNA TGTGCCAGCAGCTTAAGCCGGGACAGGACAATGAACACTGAAGCTTTCTTT.

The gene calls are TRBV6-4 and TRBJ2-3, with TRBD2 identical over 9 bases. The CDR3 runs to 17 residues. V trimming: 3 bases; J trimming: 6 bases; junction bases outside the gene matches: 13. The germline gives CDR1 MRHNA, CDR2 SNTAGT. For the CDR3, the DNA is TGTGCCAGCAGTGAGGCTCCTAGCGGGGCCCCGTCCGATACGCAGTATTTT. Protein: CASSEAPSGAPSDTQYF.

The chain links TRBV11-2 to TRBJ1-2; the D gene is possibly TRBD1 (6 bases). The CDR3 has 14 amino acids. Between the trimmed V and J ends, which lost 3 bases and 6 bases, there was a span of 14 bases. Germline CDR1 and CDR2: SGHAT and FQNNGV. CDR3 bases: TGTGCCAGCAGCTTCGGACCACAGGGTAATGGCTACACCTTC. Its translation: CASSFGPQGNGYTF.

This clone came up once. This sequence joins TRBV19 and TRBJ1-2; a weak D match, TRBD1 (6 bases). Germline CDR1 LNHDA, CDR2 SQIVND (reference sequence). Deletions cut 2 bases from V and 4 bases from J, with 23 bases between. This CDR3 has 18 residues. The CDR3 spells CASSISGARAPKPYGYTF. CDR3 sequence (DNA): TGTGCCAGTAGTATATCAGGGGCACGGGCCCCCAAGCCCTATGGCTACACCTTC. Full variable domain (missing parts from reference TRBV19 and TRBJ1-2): DGGITQSPKYLFRKEGQNVTLSCEQNLNHDAMYWYRQDPGQGLRLIYYSQIVNDFQKGDIAEGYSVSREKKESFPLTVTSAQKNPTAFYLCASSISGARAPKPYGYTFGSGTRLTVV.

DNA for the CDR3: TGTGCCAGCAGCCCCGTTCGGGGGGCAAAAACCTACAATGAGCAGTTCTTC. This encodes CASSPVRGAKTYNEQFF. The genes are TRBV7-9 and TRBJ2-1; possible D gene TRBD2, 7 bases. V lost 5 bases to trimming and J lost 2 bases, with 19 bases between them. This CDR3 comprises 17 residues. CDR1 is SEHNR and CDR2 is FQNEAQ in the germline V gene (reference sequence).

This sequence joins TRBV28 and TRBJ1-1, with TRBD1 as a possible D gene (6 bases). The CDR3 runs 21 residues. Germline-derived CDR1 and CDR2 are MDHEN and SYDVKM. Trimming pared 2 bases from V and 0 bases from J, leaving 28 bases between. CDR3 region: CASSLPHKSSGQRSMNTEAFF. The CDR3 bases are TGTGCCAGCAGTTTACCCCACAAGTCCTCCGGACAGCGATCCATGAACACTGAAGCTTTCTTT.

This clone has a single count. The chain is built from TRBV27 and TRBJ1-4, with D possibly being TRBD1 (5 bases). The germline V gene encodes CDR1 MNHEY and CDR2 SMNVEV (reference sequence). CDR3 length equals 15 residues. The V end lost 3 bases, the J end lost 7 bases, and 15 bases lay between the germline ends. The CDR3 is CASSFRLNGGEKLFF. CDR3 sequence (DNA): TGTGCCAGCAGTTTCCGGCTCAACGGGGGTGAAAAACTGTTTTTT.

CDR3 bases: TGTGCCAGCAGCCCTACCCCTCGGTATCGCAATCAGCCCCAGCATTTT. It codes for CASSPTPRYRNQPQHF. The V call is TRBV28, the J call TRBJ1-5, with D uncertain. This CDR3 spans 16 amino acids. CDR1 and CDR2 (germline): MDHEN, SYDVKM. Trimming took off 6 bases at V and 2 bases at J, with 17 bases between the two ends.

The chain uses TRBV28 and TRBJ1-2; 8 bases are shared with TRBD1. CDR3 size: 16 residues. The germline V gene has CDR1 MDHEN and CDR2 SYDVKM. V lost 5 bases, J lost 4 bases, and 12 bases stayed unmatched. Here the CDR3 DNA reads TGTGCCAGCAGTCTTAACCCCTCCGACAGGGGCTATGGCTACACCTTC. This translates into CASSLNPSDRGYGYTF.

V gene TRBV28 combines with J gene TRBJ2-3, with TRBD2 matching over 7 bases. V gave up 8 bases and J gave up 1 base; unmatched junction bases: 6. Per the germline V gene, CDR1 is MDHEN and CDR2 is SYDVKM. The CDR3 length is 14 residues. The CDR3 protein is CASASGWGTDTQYF. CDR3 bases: TGTGCCAGCGCTAGCGGTTGGGGCACAGATACGCAGTATTTT.

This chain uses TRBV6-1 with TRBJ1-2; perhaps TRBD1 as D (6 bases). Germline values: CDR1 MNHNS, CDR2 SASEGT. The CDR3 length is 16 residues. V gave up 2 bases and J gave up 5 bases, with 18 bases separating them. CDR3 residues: CASSEPGTPFFYGYTF. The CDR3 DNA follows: TGTGCCAGCAGTGAACCCGGGACACCCTTTTTTTATGGCTACACCTTC.

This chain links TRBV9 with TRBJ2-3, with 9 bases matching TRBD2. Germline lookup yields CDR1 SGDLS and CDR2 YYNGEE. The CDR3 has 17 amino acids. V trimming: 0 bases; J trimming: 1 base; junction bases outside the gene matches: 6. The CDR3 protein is CASSVEVQRGGTDTQYF. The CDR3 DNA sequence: TGTGCCAGCAGCGTAGAGGTACAGCGGGGGGGCACAGATACGCAGTATTTT.